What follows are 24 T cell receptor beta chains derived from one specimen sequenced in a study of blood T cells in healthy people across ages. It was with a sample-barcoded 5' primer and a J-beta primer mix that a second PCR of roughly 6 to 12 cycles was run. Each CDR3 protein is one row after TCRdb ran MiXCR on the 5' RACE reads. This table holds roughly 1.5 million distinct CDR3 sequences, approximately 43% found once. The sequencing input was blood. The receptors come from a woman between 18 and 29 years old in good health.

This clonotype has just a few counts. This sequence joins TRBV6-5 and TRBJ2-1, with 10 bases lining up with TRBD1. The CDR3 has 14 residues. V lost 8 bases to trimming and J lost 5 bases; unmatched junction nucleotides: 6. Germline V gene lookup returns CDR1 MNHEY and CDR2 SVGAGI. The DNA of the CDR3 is TGTGCCAGCGGTCGCGGGACAGGGGACAATGAGCAGTTCTTC. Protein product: CASGRGTGDNEQFF.

The CDR3 DNA follows: TGCGCCAGCAGCCAGCTGACCCCGAACGTTCCCTACAATGAGCAGTTCTTC. It yields the protein CASSQLTPNVPYNEQFF. This chain joins TRBV4-1 and TRBJ2-1; D unresolved. The CDR3 loop spans 17 amino acids. The V and J ends lost 3 bases and 2 bases respectively, with 17 bases between them. CDR1 and CDR2 (germline): MGHRA, YSYEKL.

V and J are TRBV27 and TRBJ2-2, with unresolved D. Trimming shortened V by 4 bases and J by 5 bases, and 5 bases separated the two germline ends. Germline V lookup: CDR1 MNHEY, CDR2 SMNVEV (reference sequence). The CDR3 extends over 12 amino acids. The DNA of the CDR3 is TGTGCCAGCAGTTCGTGGACCGGGGAGCTGTTTTTT. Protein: CASSSWTGELFF.

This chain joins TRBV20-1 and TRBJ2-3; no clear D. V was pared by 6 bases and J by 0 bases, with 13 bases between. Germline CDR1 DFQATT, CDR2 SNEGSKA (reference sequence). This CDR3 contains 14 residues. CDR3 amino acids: CSATLGYSTDTQYF. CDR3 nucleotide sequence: TGCAGTGCCACCCTAGGGTACAGCACAGATACGCAGTATTTT.

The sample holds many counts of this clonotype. Here the CDR3 reads CASSQDLRGFQETQYF. The CDR3 DNA reads TGTGCCAGCAGCCAAGATCTTCGGGGGTTTCAAGAGACCCAGTACTTC. This chain connects TRBV4-2 to TRBJ2-5, with D possibly TRBD2 on 6 matching bases. CDR3 length: 16 amino acids. Trimming took 0 bases from V and 2 from J, leaving 13 bases between them. Germline CDR1 LGHNA, CDR2 YNFKEQ.

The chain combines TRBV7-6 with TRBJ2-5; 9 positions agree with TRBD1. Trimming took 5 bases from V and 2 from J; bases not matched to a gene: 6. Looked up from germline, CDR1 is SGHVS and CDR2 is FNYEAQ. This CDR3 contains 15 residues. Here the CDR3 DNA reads TGTGCCAGCAGCCCAAACAGGGGGCAGCAAGAGACCCAGTACTTC. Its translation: CASSPNRGQQETQYF.

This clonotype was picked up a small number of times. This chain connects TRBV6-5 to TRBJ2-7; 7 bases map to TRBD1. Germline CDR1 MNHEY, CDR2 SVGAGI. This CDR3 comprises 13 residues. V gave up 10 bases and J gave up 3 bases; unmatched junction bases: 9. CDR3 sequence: CANLDRDNYEQYF. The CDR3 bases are TGTGCCAACCTAGACAGGGACAACTACGAGCAGTACTTC.

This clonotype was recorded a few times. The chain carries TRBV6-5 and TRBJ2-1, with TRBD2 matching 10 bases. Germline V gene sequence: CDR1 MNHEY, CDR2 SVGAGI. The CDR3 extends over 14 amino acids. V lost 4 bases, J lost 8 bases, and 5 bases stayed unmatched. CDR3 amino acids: CASSSGLAVDEQFF. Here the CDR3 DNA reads TGTGCCAGCAGTTCAGGACTAGCGGTGGATGAGCAGTTCTTC.

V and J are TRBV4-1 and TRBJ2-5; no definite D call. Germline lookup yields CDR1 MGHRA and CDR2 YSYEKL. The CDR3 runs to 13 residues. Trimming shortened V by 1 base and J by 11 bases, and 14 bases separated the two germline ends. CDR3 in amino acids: CASSQGLYNEQYF. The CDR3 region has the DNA TGCGCCAGCAGCCAAGGACTGTACAATGAGCAGTACTTC.

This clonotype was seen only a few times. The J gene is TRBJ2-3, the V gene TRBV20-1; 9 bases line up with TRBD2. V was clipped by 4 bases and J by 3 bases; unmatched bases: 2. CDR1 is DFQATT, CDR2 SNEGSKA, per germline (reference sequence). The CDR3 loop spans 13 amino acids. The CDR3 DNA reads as TGCAGTGCTAATAGCGGGAGTACAGATACGCAGTATTTT. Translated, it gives CSANSGSTDTQYF.

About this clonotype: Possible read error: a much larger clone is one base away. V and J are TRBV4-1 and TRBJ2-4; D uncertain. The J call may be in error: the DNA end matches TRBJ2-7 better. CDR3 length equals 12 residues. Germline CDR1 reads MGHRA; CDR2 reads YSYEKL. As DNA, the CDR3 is TGCGCCAGCAGCCAAGATTTCACCGAGCAGTACTTC. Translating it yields CASSQDFTEQYF.

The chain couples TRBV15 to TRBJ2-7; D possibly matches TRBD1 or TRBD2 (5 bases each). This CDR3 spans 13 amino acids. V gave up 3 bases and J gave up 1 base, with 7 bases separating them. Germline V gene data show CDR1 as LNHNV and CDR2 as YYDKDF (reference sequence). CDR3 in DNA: TGTGCCACCAGCAGGGGACCGTCCTACGAGCAGTACTTC. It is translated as CATSRGPSYEQYF.

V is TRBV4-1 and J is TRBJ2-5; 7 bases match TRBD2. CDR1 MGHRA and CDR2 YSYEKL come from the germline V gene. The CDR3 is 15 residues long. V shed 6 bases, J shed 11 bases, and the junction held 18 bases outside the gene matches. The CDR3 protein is CASRLAGGLSNEQYF. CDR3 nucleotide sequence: TGCGCCAGCAGATTAGCGGGTGGGCTAAGCAATGAGCAGTACTTC.

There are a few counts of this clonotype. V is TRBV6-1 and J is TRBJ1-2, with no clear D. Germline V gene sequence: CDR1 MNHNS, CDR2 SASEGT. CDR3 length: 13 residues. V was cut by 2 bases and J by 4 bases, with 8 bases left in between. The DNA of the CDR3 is TGTGCCAGCAGTGAATACGGCTCCTATGGCTACACCTTC. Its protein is CASSEYGSYGYTF.

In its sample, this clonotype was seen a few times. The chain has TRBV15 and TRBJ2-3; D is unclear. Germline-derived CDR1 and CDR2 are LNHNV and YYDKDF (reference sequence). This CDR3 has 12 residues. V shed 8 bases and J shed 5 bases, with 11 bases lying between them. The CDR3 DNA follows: TGTGCCACCCTGTCCGGTGGAGATACGCAGTATTTT. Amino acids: CATLSGGDTQYF.

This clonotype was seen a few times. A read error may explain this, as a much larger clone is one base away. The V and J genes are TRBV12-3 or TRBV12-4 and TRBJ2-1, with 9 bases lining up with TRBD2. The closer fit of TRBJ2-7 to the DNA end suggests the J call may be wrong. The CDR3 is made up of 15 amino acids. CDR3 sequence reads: CASSSGLALYNEQYF. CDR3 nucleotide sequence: TGTGCCAGCAGTTCCGGACTAGCGTTATACAATGAGCAGTACTTC.

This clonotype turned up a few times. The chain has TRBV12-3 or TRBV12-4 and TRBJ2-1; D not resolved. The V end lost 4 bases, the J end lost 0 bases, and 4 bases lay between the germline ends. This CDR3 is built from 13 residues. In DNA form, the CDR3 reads TGTGCCAGCAGTTCCGTCTCCTACAATGAGCAGTTCTTC. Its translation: CASSSVSYNEQFF.

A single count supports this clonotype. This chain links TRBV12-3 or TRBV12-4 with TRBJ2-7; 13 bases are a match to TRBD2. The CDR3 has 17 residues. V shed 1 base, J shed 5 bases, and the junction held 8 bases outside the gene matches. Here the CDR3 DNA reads TGTGCCAGCAGTTTAGAGTCCACTAGCGGGGGGGCCCACGAGCAGTACTTC. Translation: CASSLESTSGGAHEQYF.

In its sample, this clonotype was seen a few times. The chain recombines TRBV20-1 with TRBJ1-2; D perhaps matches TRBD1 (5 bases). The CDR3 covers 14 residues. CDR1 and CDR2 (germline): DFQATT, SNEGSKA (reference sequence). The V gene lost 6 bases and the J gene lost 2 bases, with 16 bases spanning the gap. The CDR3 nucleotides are TGCAGTGCCATGGATAGGGGTAGGAACTATGGCTACACCTTC. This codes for CSAMDRGRNYGYTF.

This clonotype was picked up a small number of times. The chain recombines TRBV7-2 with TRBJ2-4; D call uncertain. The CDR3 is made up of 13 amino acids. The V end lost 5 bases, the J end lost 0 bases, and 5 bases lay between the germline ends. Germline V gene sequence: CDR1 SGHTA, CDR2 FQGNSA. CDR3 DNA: TGTGCCAGCAGCCAACTAGCCAAAAACATTCAGTACTTC. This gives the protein CASSQLAKNIQYF.

This CDR3 is CASSTNRGGSSYEQYV. The CDR3 region has the DNA TGCGCCAGCAGCACGAATAGGGGGGGAAGCTCCTACGAGCAGTACGTC. The J gene is TRBJ2-7, the V gene TRBV5-1, with a tentative D call TRBD2 (7 bases). Germline CDR1 reads SGHRS; CDR2 reads YFSETQ. V lost 4 bases and J lost 0, with 17 bases in between. The CDR3 loop spans 16 amino acids.

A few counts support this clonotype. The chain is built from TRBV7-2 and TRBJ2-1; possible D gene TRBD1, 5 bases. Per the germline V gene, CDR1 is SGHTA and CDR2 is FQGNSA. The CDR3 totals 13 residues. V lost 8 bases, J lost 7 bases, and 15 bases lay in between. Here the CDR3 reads CASETASGNEQFF. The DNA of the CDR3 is TGTGCCAGCGAGACAGCCAGTGGAAATGAGCAGTTCTTC.

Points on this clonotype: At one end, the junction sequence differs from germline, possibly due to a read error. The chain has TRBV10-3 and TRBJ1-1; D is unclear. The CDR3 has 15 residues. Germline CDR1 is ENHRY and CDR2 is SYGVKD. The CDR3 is CSISVLRTLNTEAFF. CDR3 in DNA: TGTTCCATCAGTGTGTTAAGGACGTTGAACACTGAAGCTTTCTTT.

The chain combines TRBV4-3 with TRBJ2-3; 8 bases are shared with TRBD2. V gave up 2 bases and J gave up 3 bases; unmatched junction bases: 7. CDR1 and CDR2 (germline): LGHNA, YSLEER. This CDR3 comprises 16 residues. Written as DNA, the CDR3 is TGCGCCAGCAGCCAATTAGCGGGGATTGGGACAGATACGCAGTATTTT. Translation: CASSQLAGIGTDTQYF.